This T cell receptor beta chain stems from a study of T cells in Graves' hyperthyroidism and ophthalmopathy. Amplification of TCR beta CDR3 regions was performed using RNA transcripts as template. Carried out on the TCR CDR3, a first-round RT-PCR used the HTBI primer set. One entry per CDR3 protein results from TCRdb running MiXCR on the multiplex PCR reads. The sample carries roughly 290,000 distinct CDR3 sequences, over 15% recorded once. The sample holds a few counts of this clonotype. Ophthalmopathy in the patients scored at least 3 on Clinical Activity Score and at least 4 on NOSPECS grade, lasting under 3 months. Researchers barred patients who had uncontrolled infection, other autoimmune disease, pregnancy or lactation. The TCR was taken from a woman aged 60 to 75 with Graves' ophthalmopathy. Sequencing was carried out using blood.

CDR3 sequence (DNA): TGTGCCAGTAGGAAAGATAGGACTAACAATGAGCAGTTCTTC. This gives the protein CASRKDRTNNEQFF. The gene calls are TRBV19 and TRBJ2-1; weak D call: TRBD2 (6 bases). CDR1 is LNHDA, CDR2 SQIVND, per germline (reference sequence). V was trimmed by 6 bases and J by 5 bases, leaving 14 bases between them. The CDR3 runs to 14 residues.